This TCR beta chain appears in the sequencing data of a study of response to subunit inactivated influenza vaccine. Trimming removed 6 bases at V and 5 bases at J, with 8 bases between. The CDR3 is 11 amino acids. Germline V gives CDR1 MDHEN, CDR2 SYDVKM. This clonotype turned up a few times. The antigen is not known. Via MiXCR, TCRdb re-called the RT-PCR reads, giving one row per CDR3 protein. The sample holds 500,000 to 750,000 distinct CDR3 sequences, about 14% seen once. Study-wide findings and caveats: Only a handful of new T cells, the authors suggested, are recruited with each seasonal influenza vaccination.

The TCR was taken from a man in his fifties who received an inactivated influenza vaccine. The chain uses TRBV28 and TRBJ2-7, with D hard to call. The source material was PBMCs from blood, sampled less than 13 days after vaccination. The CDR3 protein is CASSRVDEQYF. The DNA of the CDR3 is TGTGCCAGCAGCCGGGTCGACGAGCAGTACTTC.